Listed below are T cell receptor beta chains from one sample, sequenced in a study of somatic reversion in DOCK8 deficiency. TCRdb processed the multiplex PCR reads anew with MiXCR; each CDR3 protein has one entry. The repertoire consists of over a thousand distinct CDR3 sequences, with 18% occurring once and the leading ten covering about three quarters. The source material was blood. The receptors shown here come from a human donor with DOCK8 deficiency. CDR3s include the opening cysteine and the closing phenylalanine or tryptophan. A D gene is named only where the DNA matches it firmly. Clone size reads once, few, many, or a class if the clone is expanded.

J | D | V | size | DNA | CDR3
TRBJ1-1 | - | TRBV29-1 | medium-sized | TGCAGCGTTGAAGATTTGGTTAACACTGAAGCTTTCTTT | CSVEDLVNTEAFF
TRBJ2-1 | TRBD2 | TRBV28 | medium-sized | TGTGCCAGCAGTTTATGGGAAGCGGGGGGGCATTTCGATGAGCAGTTCTTC | CASSLWEAGGHFDEQFF